This TCR beta chain is from a study of OX40 agonist ivuxolimab in advanced cancers. Background for the entire study: The costimulatory receptor OX40 (CD134) was targeted by ivuxolimab, a fully human IgG2 agonistic monoclonal antibody. Among the roughly 52 dose-escalation patients, about 19 had hepatocellular carcinoma, 15 or so melanoma, 9 renal cell carcinoma and 9 head and neck cancer. The monotherapy dose-escalation portion (N of about 52 patients) of the phase I ivuxolimab trial is reported in the paper. Prior anti-PD-1, anti-PD-L1 or anti-CTLA-4 therapy was permitted, and 40% of dose-escalation patients had received checkpoint inhibitors. The point of sequencing TCRbeta in the periphery was to test whether ivuxolimab changed TCR sequence diversity and drove clonal T-cell expansion. Intravenous ivuxolimab was administered to patients every 2 weeks at six dose levels: 0.01, 0.1, 0.3, 1.5, 3 and 10 mg/kg. Partial responses were achieved by three dose-escalation patients, of whom one had hepatocellular carcinoma and two had cutaneous melanoma. In the dose-escalation cohort, 70% to 90% of patients were male, and the mean age was 60 years with a range of roughly 20 to 85. The investigation overall reported the following: In the 0.1-3.0 mg/kg groups, partial responders were among the patients with the lowest normalized peripheral clonal expansion, particularly in CD8+ T cells. At doses of 0.1 to 3.0 mg/kg, clonal expansion of both CD4+ and CD8+ blood T cells was observed from baseline to week 6. On average, CD8+ T cells showed more expanded clones than CD4+ T cells after ivuxolimab. The antigen specificity of the clonally expanded peripheral T cells was not determined. Low levels of normalized T-cell clonal expansion were also seen in some patients who did not respond.

Patients with autoimmune disease history or receiving systemic immunosuppression were excluded from the trial. Peripheral blood for TCR sequencing was drawn from every dose cohort at baseline, at cycle 4 day 1 and at cycle 7 day 1. The samples were taken from a phase I, first-in-human, multicenter, open-label dose-escalation trial of ivuxolimab. Adults with locally advanced or metastatic head and neck squamous cell, hepatocellular, melanoma or renal cell carcinoma were enrolled in the trial. Before TCR sequencing, CD4+ and CD8+ T cells were separately sorted from peripheral blood. Measured from the cysteine to the phenylalanine, the CDR3 is 17 residues long. This entry keeps only the CDR3 DNA: 51 bases, framed from base 1. As encoded in the germline V gene, CDR1 is MGHRA while CDR2 is YSYEKL. For this chain, trimming is 1 base at the V end and 5 bases at the J end, and the number of junction bases without a gene match is 8.

To note about this clone: What this receptor recognizes is not known. Qualities for individual bases were not recorded, and no much larger clone is one base off.

Genomic DNA was extracted from sorted cells for sequencing of the TCRbeta CDR3 region. The immunoSEQ Assay was used for sequencing of TCRbeta CDR3 regions. Sourced from immuneACCESS, this table was stored by TCRdb with only in-frame sequences that have V and J called. A share of the clones is absent; for the studies checked, an unresolved V gene accounts for under half, and the remainder has no known explanation. This sample comprises about 60,000 clones, about 89% of them detected only once. The top ten hold 0.85% to 1.4% of the sample. This sequence originates from an adult with an advanced solid tumor such as melanoma, head and neck, liver or kidney cancer. The sample in question was CD4+ or CD8+ T cells sorted from blood, obtained in a trial of the OX40 agonist ivuxolimab. The rearrangement combines TRBV4-1 with TRBJ2-2; the junction holds 9 bases that match TRBD2. The CDR3 region reads CASSQGTSGRLTGELFF. The DNA sequence follows: TGCGCCAGCAGCCAAGGGACAAGCGGGAGGTTAACCGGGGAGCTGTTTTTT.